Described below is a single TCR beta chain sequence and its context. The data originate from a study of T cell changes during pregnancy in multiple sclerosis. Some clones are missing from TCRdb's copy, which holds only in-frame ones; the method was immunoSEQ multiplex PCR. The profile shows tens of thousands of clones, 75% to 95% of them singletons. This CDR3 contains 15 residues. CDR1 and CDR2 from the germline V gene are SSHAT and FNYEAQ (reference sequence). Losses at the gene ends were 3 bases for V and 0 bases for J; bases not matched to a gene: 2. The sequence came from a female donor with multiple sclerosis, enrolled in a pregnancy study. Sequenced here: peripheral blood, sampled before pregnancy. V gene TRBV7-7 combines with J gene TRBJ2-3; 8 bases match TRBD2. The CDR3 spells CASSFSGTSTDTQYF. CDR3 sequence (DNA): TGTGCCAGCAGCTTTAGCGGGACTAGCACAGATACGCAGTATTTT.